These 22 T cell receptor beta chains share one sample of origin, sequenced in a study of blood T cell repertoires in COVID-19. Method: immunoSEQ multiplex PCR; TCRdb's copy keeps in-frame clones and lacks some. The table shows 150,000 to 200,000 clones, with 70% to 85% occurring only once. Sequenced material: peripheral blood. These receptors were obtained from a woman in her thirties with acute or convalescent COVID-19.

The chain uses TRBV19 and TRBJ1-2, with a tentative D call TRBD1 (6 bases). V was trimmed by 6 bases and J by 6 bases, leaving 14 bases between them. CDR1 is LNHDA and CDR2 is SQIVND in the germline V gene (reference sequence). This CDR3 is built from 13 residues. CDR3 sequence: CASRTGGANGYTF. The CDR3 DNA follows: TGTGCCAGTAGAACTGGGGGGGCGAATGGCTACACCTTC.

This chain connects TRBV28 to TRBJ1-4; D unclear. The CDR3 covers 17 residues. The germline V and J ends were trimmed by 2 bases and 13 bases, with 26 bases remaining between them. CDR1 is MDHEN and CDR2 is SYDVKM in the germline V gene. The CDR3 here is CASSLTMGNVVGRGLFF. The CDR3 DNA reads TGTGCCAGCAGTTTAACTATGGGGAATGTCGTCGGACGGGGACTGTTTTTT.

The rearrangement joins TRBV30 to TRBJ2-7; D not certain. Germline CDR1 GTSNPN, CDR2 SVGIG (reference sequence). The CDR3 consists of 11 residues. Trimming pared 4 bases from V and 3 bases from J, leaving 7 bases between. The CDR3: CAWKHVYEQYF. In DNA form, the CDR3 reads TGTGCCTGGAAACATGTCTACGAGCAGTACTTC. Drawing the rest from reference TRBV30 and TRBJ2-7, the complete variable domain is SQTIHQWPATLVQPVGSPLSLECTVEGTSNPNLYWYRQAAGRGLQLLFYSVGIGQISSEVPQNLSASRPQDRQFILSSKKLLLSDSGFYLCAWKHVYEQYFGPGTRLTVT.

This clone was seen a few times. The V and J genes are TRBV7-2 and TRBJ2-7; tentatively, D is TRBD1 (5 bases). Trimming shortened V by 0 bases and J by 2 bases, and 8 bases separated the two germline ends. This CDR3 spans 14 amino acids. Per the germline V gene, CDR1 is SGHTA and CDR2 is FQGNSA. The CDR3 nucleotides read TGTGCCAGCAGCTTAGCGACAGTAACCTACGAGCAGTACTTC. Translation gives CASSLATVTYEQYF.

This clone was seen more than once but under ten times. The chain couples TRBV6-2 or TRBV6-3 to TRBJ1-5, with D perhaps TRBD1 (5 bases). Germline-derived CDR1 and CDR2 are MNHEY and SVGEGT. This CDR3 has 14 residues. Trimming pared 5 bases from V and 0 bases from J, leaving 8 bases between. The CDR3 bases are TGTGCCAGCAGTCGGGGGGATAGCAATCAGCCCCAGCATTTT. This sequence encodes CASSRGDSNQPQHF.

In its sample, this clone was seen once. V is TRBV7-9 and J is TRBJ2-7; 12 nucleotides agree with TRBD2. This CDR3 contains 14 residues. Germline CDR1 and CDR2: SEHNR and FQNEAQ (reference sequence). V was clipped by 3 bases and J by 3 bases; unmatched bases: 0. CDR3 bases: TGTGCCAGCAGCTTGACTAGCGGGAGCTACGAGCAGTACTTC. Translating gives CASSLTSGSYEQYF.

This clone was seen a few times. This chain joins TRBV2 and TRBJ1-1; tentative D call: TRBD1 (5 bases). The CDR3 is 15 residues long. Germline V gene lookup returns CDR1 SNHLY and CDR2 FYNNEI. Trimming removed 5 bases from V and 2 bases from J, with 15 bases in between. The CDR3 is CASSPLSGPNTEAFF. The CDR3 DNA is TGTGCCAGCAGTCCTTTATCAGGGCCAAACACTGAAGCTTTCTTT.

The chain combines TRBV7-2 with TRBJ2-2; D perhaps matches TRBD1 (5 bases). The CDR3 sequence is 16 residues long. Germline V lookup: CDR1 SGHTA, CDR2 FQGNSA. Trimming pared 2 bases from V and 4 bases from J, leaving 14 bases between. This CDR3 is CASSLPLRQITGELFF. The CDR3 DNA reads TGTGCCAGCAGCTTACCCCTAAGACAGATCACCGGGGAGCTGTTTTTT.

V is TRBV29-1 and J is TRBJ2-6, with 8 bases aligning to TRBD1. The CDR3 length is 16 residues. J gave up 3 bases and V 1 base, and 5 bases lay outside the gene matches. Germline-derived CDR1 and CDR2 are SQVTM and ANQGSEA. The chain's CDR3 is CSVEAGGAYGANVLTF. In DNA, the CDR3 is TGCAGCGTTGAAGCAGGGGGCGCGTATGGGGCCAACGTCCTGACTTTC. Full variable domain (rest looked up from reference TRBV29-1 and TRBJ2-6): SAVISQKPSRDICQRGTSLTIQCQVDSQVTMMFWYRQQPGQSLTLIATANQGSEATYESGFVIDKFPISRPNLTFSTLTVSNMSPEDSSIYLCSVEAGGAYGANVLTFGAGSRLTVL.

This clone was recorded only once. The V call is TRBV4-1, the J call TRBJ1-4; tentatively, D is TRBD1 (6 bases). There are 15 residues in the CDR3. Germline V gene data show CDR1 as MGHRA and CDR2 as YSYEKL. Trimming took 1 base from V and 8 from J, leaving 14 bases between them. The CDR3 is CASSQVGTRGEKLFF. DNA of the CDR3: TGCGCCAGCAGCCAAGTGGGGACAAGAGGCGAAAAACTGTTTTTT.

J is TRBJ2-2 and V is TRBV5-6, with a possible D match to TRBD2 (5 bases). Trimming shortened V by 0 bases and J by 4 bases, and 16 bases separated the two germline ends. The CDR3 spans 17 residues. Per the germline V gene, CDR1 is SGHDT and CDR2 is YYEEEE. The CDR3 nucleotides read TGTGCCAGCAGCTTGGTATCGGGTGGGAGAAGCACCGGGGAGCTGTTTTTT. As protein: CASSLVSGGRSTGELFF.

The V call is TRBV5-1, the J call TRBJ1-2, with 9 bases matching TRBD1. This CDR3 has 15 residues. V trimming: 0 bases; J trimming: 4 bases; junction bases outside the gene matches: 4. Germline V CDR1 and CDR2: SGHRS, YFSETQ. The CDR3 loop reads CASSLEGTGTYGYTF. In DNA form, the CDR3 reads TGCGCCAGCAGCTTGGAGGGGACAGGGACCTATGGCTACACCTTC.

CDR3 DNA sequence: TGCGCCAGCAGCCAAGACGTGGGGGCGCGCGGCAATCAGCCCCAGCATTTT. The encoded protein is CASSQDVGARGNQPQHF. J is TRBJ1-5 and V is TRBV4-3, with D tentatively TRBD1 (6 bases). The CDR3 sequence is 17 residues long. With 0 bases removed from V and 2 bases from J, the gap between germline ends came to 14 bases. CDR1 and CDR2 from the germline V gene are LGHNA and YSLEER.

This clone was counted only a few times. The rearrangement joins TRBV27 to TRBJ1-5; 8 positions agree with TRBD1. The V gene end was trimmed by 4 bases and the J gene end by 6 bases; junction bases not matched to a gene: 8. Germline V gives CDR1 MNHEY, CDR2 SMNVEV (reference sequence). The CDR3 consists of 15 residues. CDR3 sequence reads: CASSYGQGIGQPQHF. DNA for the CDR3: TGTGCCAGCAGTTACGGACAGGGAATCGGTCAGCCCCAGCATTTT.

This sequence joins TRBV5-8 and TRBJ2-2, with TRBD1 as a possible D gene (5 bases). V dropped 0 bases and J dropped 0 bases, with 12 bases sitting between them. CDR3 size: 17 residues. In germline, CDR1 is SGHTS, CDR2 YDEGEE. The CDR3, as DNA: TGTGCCAGCAGCTTGGGCGTTCTAGGGGCGAACACCGGGGAGCTGTTTTTT. Its translation is CASSLGVLGANTGELFF.

The chain uses TRBV25-1 and TRBJ2-3; 10 bases map to TRBD2. CDR1 MGHDK and CDR2 SYGVNS come from the germline V gene. The CDR3 covers 14 residues. Unmatched junction bases numbered 7, after V lost 5 bases and J lost 8 bases. The CDR3 sequence is CASSLSGGASTQYF. Written as DNA, the CDR3 is TGTGCCAGCAGTTTGAGCGGGGGGGCTTCTACGCAGTATTTT.

The genes are TRBV4-3 and TRBJ1-2, with 9 bases fitting TRBD1. The V segment lost 2 bases and the J segment 7 bases; nucleotides outside the gene matches: 17. There are 18 residues in the CDR3. The germline V gene has CDR1 LGHNA and CDR2 YSLEER. The CDR3 coding sequence is TGCGCCAGCAGCCAATATCGGTCGTCGGACAGGGGCCTTGGTGGCTACACCTTC. Amino acid sequence: CASSQYRSSDRGLGGYTF.

The V call is TRBV7-6, the J call TRBJ2-5, with 9 bases that match TRBD1. Germline values: CDR1 SGHVS, CDR2 FNYEAQ. Unmatched junction bases numbered 6, after V lost 5 bases and J lost 5 bases. This CDR3 region has 14 residues. CDR3 bases: TGTGCCAGCAGCAACACAGGGGGCGTGGAGACCCAGTACTTC. This codes for CASSNTGGVETQYF.

This clone was seen more than once but under ten times. This rearrangement joins TRBV2 to TRBJ1-5, with D tentatively TRBD1 (6 bases). Germline assignment: CDR1 SNHLY and CDR2 FYNNEI. This CDR3 has 17 residues. V was clipped by 7 bases and J by 0 bases, with 19 bases between them. CDR3 sequence reads: CASNPVDQGNSNQPQHF. For the CDR3, the DNA is TGTGCCAGCAACCCGGTCGACCAGGGGAATAGCAATCAGCCCCAGCATTTT.

This sequence joins TRBV6-4 and TRBJ2-1; 7 nucleotides agree with TRBD2. Germline loops: CDR1 MRHNA, CDR2 SNTAGT. This CDR3 is built from 17 residues. The V gene end was trimmed by 0 bases and the J gene end by 3 bases; junction bases not matched to a gene: 8. CDR3 sequence (DNA): TGTGCCAGCAGTGACTCTTTTGTGGGGGGGAACTACAATGAGCAGTTCTTC. It is translated as CASSDSFVGGNYNEQFF.

The genes are TRBV2 and TRBJ2-5; 9 bases match TRBD2. From germline, CDR1 is SNHLY and CDR2 FYNNEI. The CDR3 consists of 15 residues. V lost 5 bases, J lost 2 bases, and 6 bases stayed unmatched. CDR3 region: CASSRETSGQETQYF. The CDR3 bases are TGTGCCAGCAGTCGCGAGACTAGCGGACAAGAGACCCAGTACTTC.

The V gene is TRBV3-1 (or the pseudogene TRBV3-2), the J gene TRBJ2-3; 10 positions agree with TRBD2. Germline loops: CDR1 LGHDT, CDR2 YNNKEL (reference sequence). The CDR3 is 17 amino acids. V lost 4 bases to trimming and J lost 0 bases; unmatched junction nucleotides: 7. In nucleotides, the CDR3 is TGTGCCAGCAGCCCAGCGGGGGGGGTCCATAGCACAGATACGCAGTATTTT. Translating it yields CASSPAGGVHSTDTQYF.